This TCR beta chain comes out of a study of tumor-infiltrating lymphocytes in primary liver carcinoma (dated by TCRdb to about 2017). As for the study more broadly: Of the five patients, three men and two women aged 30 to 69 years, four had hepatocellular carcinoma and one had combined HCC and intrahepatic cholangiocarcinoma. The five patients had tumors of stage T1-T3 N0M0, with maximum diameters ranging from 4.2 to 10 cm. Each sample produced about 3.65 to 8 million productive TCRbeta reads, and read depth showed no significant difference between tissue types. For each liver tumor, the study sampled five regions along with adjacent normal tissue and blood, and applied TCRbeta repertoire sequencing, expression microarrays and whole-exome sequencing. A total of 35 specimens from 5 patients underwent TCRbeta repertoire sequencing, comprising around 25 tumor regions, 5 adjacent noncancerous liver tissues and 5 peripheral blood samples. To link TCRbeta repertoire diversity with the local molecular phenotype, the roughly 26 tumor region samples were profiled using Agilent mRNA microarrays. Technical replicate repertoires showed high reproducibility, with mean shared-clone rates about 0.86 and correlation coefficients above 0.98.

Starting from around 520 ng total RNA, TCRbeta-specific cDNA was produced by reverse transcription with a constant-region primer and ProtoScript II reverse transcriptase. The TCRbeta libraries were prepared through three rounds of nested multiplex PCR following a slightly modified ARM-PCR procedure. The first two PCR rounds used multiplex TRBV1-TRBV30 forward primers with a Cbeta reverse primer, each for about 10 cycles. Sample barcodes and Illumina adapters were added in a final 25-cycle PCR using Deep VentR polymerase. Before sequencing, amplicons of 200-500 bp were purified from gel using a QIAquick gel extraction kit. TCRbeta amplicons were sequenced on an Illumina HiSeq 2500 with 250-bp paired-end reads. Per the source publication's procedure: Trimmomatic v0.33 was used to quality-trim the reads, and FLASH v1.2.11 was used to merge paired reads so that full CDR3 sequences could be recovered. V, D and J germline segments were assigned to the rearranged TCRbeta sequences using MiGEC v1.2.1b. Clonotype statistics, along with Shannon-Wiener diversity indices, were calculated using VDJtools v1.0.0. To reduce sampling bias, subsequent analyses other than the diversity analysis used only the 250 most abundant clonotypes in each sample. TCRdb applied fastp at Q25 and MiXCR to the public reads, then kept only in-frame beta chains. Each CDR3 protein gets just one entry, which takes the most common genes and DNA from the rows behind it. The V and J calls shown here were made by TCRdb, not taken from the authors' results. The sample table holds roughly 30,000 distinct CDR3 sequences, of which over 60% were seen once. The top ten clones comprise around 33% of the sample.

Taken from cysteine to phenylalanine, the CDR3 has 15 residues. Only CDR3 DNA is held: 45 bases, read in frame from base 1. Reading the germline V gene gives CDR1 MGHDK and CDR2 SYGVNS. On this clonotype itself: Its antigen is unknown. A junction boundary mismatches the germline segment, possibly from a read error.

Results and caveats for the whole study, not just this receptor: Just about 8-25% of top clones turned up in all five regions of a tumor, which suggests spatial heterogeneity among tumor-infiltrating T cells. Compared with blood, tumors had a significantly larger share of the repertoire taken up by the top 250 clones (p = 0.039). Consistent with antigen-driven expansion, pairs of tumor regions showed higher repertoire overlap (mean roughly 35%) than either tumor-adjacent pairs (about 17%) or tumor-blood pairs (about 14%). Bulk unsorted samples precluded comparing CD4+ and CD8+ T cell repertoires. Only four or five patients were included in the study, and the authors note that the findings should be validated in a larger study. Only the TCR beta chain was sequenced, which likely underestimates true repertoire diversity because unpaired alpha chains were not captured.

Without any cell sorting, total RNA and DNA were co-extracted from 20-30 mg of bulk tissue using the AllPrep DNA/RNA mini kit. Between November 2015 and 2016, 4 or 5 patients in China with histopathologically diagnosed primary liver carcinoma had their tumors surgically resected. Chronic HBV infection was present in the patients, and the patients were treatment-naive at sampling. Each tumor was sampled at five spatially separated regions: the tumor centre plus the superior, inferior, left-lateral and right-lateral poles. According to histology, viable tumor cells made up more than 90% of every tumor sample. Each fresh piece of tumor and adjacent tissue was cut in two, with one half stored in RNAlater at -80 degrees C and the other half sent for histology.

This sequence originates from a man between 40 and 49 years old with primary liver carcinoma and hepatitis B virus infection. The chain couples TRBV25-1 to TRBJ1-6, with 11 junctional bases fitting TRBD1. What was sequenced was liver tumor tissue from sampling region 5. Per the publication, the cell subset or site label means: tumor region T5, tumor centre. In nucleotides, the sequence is TGTGCCAACAGTCTTCGGACAGGGGGCGATTCACCCCTCCTCTTT. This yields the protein CANSLRTGGDSPLLF.